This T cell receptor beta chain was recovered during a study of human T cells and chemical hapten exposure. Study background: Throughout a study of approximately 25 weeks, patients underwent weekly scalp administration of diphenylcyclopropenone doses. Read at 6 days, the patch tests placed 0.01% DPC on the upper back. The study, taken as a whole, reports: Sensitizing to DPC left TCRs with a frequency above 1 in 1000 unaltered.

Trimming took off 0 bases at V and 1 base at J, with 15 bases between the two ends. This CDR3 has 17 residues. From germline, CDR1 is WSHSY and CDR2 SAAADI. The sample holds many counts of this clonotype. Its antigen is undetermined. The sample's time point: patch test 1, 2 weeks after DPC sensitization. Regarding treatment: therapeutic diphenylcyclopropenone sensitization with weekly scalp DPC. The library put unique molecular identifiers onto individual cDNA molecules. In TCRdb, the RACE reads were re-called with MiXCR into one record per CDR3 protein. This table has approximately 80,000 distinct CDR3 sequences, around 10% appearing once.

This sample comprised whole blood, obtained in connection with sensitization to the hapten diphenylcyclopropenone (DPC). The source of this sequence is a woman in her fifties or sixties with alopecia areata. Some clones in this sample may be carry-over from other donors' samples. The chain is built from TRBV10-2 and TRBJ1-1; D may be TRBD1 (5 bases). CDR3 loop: CASSESGGRGANTEAFF. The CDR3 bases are TGCGCCAGCAGTGAGTCGGGCGGTCGAGGGGCGAACACTGAAGCTTTCTTT.